The present T cell receptor (beta chain) was sequenced within a study of shared clonotypes between healthy human individuals. Whole-study findings and limits: Naive CD4 clonotypes overlapped across a handful of donors at approximately 4.5%.

In replicate PCRs of sorted subsets, roughly 190 ng DNA, approximately 28,000 T cell genomes, was used. The assay was immunoSEQ multiplex PCR, and TCRdb's table has in-frame clones only and misses some. Of around 610,000 clones in the sample, about 96% were seen once. Of note for this clone: Its specificity is unknown.

Trimming took 2 bases from V and 3 from J; bases not matched to a gene: 10. Germline-derived CDR1 and CDR2 are MNHEY and SMNVEV (reference sequence). The CDR3 length is 16 residues. Naive CD8 cells lacked CD45RO and underwent positive selection for CCR7, leaving out terminally differentiated effector memory CD45RA+ cells. V is TRBV27 and J is TRBJ2-7; TRBD2 matches 7 bases. The sequence was collected from a woman aged 30 to 39 in good health. The source material was naive CD8+ T cells sorted from blood. The CDR3 coding sequence is TGTGCCAGCAGTTTAAATATCGGGACTAACTTCTACGAGCAGTACTTC. This sequence encodes CASSLNIGTNFYEQYF.